Below, 29 T cell receptor beta chains from the same sample are listed, as sequenced in a study of blood T cell repertoires in COVID-19. Some clones are missing from TCRdb's copy, which holds only in-frame ones; the method was immunoSEQ multiplex PCR. Among roughly 500,000 clones, 89% were seen once, and the ten largest hold 0.9%. The source material was peripheral blood. The receptors here all came from a man aged 18 to 29 with COVID-19, enrolled during active disease.

The rearrangement joins TRBV6-5 to TRBJ2-3, with D unclear. Germline CDR1 reads MNHEY; CDR2 reads SVGAGI. Trimming removed 6 bases from V and 5 bases from J, with 3 bases in between. The CDR3 is 10 amino acids. The CDR3 reads CASSQDTQYF. The CDR3, as DNA: TGTGCCAGCAGCCAAGATACGCAGTATTTT.

The chain employs TRBV18 and TRBJ1-5, with TRBD1 identical over 11 bases. V shed 3 bases, J shed 4 bases, and the junction held 2 bases outside the gene matches. This CDR3 is 15 amino acids long. Germline lookup yields CDR1 KGHSH and CDR2 LQKENI. This CDR3 is CASSPDRGLNQPQHF. In DNA, the CDR3 is TGTGCCAGCTCACCGGACAGGGGGCTTAATCAGCCCCAGCATTTT.

This CDR3 is CASSRGQGGQNEQFF. The CDR3 DNA is TGTGCCAGCAGTCGGGGACAGGGGGGCCAAAATGAGCAGTTCTTC. The chain links TRBV28 to TRBJ2-1; TRBD1 aligns across 11 bases. Germline lookup yields CDR1 MDHEN and CDR2 SYDVKM. This CDR3 is built from 15 residues. V lost 5 bases to trimming and J lost 7 bases; unmatched junction nucleotides: 7.

The chain uses TRBV6-9 and TRBJ2-7; 8 bases agree with TRBD1. Germline V lookup: CDR1 MNHGY, CDR2 SVAAGI. The CDR3 extends over 16 amino acids. V lost 4 bases and J lost 4; bases outside the gene matches: 12. The CDR3 is CASSSKPQGAWYEQYF. In DNA, the CDR3 is TGTGCCAGCAGTTCCAAACCCCAGGGGGCTTGGTACGAGCAGTACTTC.

This clone was counted a single time. The chain couples TRBV7-9 to TRBJ2-7; tentatively, D is TRBD2 (5 bases). The CDR3 contains 15 residues. V was pared by 0 bases and J by 0 bases, with 9 bases between. Looked up from germline, CDR1 is SEHNR and CDR2 is FQNEAQ (reference sequence). The CDR3 protein is CASSLASGNSYEQYF. Here the CDR3 DNA reads TGTGCCAGCAGCTTAGCGAGCGGAAACTCCTACGAGCAGTACTTC.

V gene TRBV18 combines with J gene TRBJ2-7; the match to TRBD1 covers 11 bases. CDR1 and CDR2 (germline): KGHSH, LQKENI. The CDR3 length is 15 residues. J gave up 2 bases and V 4 bases, and 4 bases lay outside the gene matches. CDR3 bases: TGTGCCAGCTCACTCCCGGGACAGGGGGCCTACGAGCAGTACTTC. It is translated as CASSLPGQGAYEQYF.

V usage is TRBV2 and J usage is TRBJ2-1, with 7 bases aligning to TRBD1. The CDR3 extends over 13 amino acids. CDR1 SNHLY and CDR2 FYNNEI come from the germline V gene. Trimming cost V 11 bases and J 4 bases; bases outside gene matches: 8. In DNA form, the CDR3 reads TGTGCCCTCCTAGGGGGCAGGTACAATGAGCAGTTCTTC. Translation: CALLGGRYNEQFF.

The chain carries TRBV5-1 and TRBJ2-7; 8 nucleotides line up with TRBD1. V shed 3 bases, J shed 1 base, and the junction held 6 bases outside the gene matches. The CDR3 loop spans 15 amino acids. Germline loops: CDR1 SGHRS, CDR2 YFSETQ. CDR3 residues: CASSSNGQGSYEQYF. CDR3 bases: TGCGCCAGCAGCTCGAATGGACAGGGATCCTACGAGCAGTACTTC.

This clone was picked up one time. An end of the junction differs from the germline gene, which may be a read error. The chain joins TRBV3-1 (or the pseudogene TRBV3-2) to TRBJ2-7; 7 bases align to TRBD1. There are 12 residues in the CDR3. CDR1 is LGHDT and CDR2 is YNNKEL in the germline V gene (reference sequence). CDR3 DNA: TGTGCCAGCAGCCAAGACGACAGGGAATTTGACTTC. Amino acid sequence: CASSQDDREFDF.

The chain combines TRBV11-2 with TRBJ1-1; TRBD1 agrees at 9 bases. Germline V gives CDR1 SGHAT, CDR2 FQNNGV. The CDR3 is made up of 14 amino acids. With 3 bases clipped from V and 5 bases from J, the junction kept 4 bases outside the gene matches. The chain's CDR3 is CASSFRTGVTEAFF. The CDR3 region has the DNA TGTGCCAGCAGCTTTCGGACAGGGGTGACTGAAGCTTTCTTT.

This rearrangement joins TRBV24-1 to TRBJ1-2; 7 bases align to TRBD1. Germline V gene data show CDR1 as KGHDR and CDR2 as SFDVKD. This CDR3 contains 15 residues. Unmatched junction bases numbered 5, after V lost 3 bases and J lost 2 bases. Written as DNA, the CDR3 is TGTGCCACCAGTGATAATAGGGGGCGGAACTATGGCTACACCTTC. As protein: CATSDNRGRNYGYTF.

The rearrangement joins TRBV25-1 to TRBJ2-3; D is undetermined. V lost 1 base to trimming and J lost 0 bases, with 5 bases between them. The CDR3 runs 14 residues. Germline CDR1 is MGHDK and CDR2 is SYGVNS. The CDR3 region is CASSESVSTDTQYF. In DNA form, the CDR3 reads TGTGCCAGCAGTGAATCAGTTAGCACAGATACGCAGTATTTT.

V is TRBV7-9 and J is TRBJ2-7; 9 bases match TRBD2. The CDR3 has 14 amino acids. V trimming: 3 bases; J trimming: 5 bases; junction bases outside the gene matches: 5. Germline V CDR1 and CDR2: SEHNR, FQNEAQ (reference sequence). The CDR3 bases are TGTGCCAGCAGCTTCTTGGTAGCGGGAGACGAGCAGTACTTC. This translates into CASSFLVAGDEQYF.

The chain joins TRBV7-8 to TRBJ2-5, with D perhaps matching TRBD1 (5 bases). The CDR3 has 13 amino acids. CDR1 and CDR2 (germline): SGHVS, FQNEAQ. V was clipped by 4 bases and J by 2 bases, with 8 bases between them. CDR3 in DNA: TGTGCCAGCAGCTCCGACAGTCAAGAGACCCAGTACTTC. As protein: CASSSDSQETQYF.

This chain links TRBV5-1 with TRBJ2-7; 15 nucleotides match TRBD2. J lost 6 bases, V lost 7 bases, and 11 bases had no gene match. This CDR3 has 16 residues. The V gene's germline CDR1 is SGHRS and CDR2 YFSETQ. The CDR3 sequence: CASSSSRGLAGGEQYF. CDR3 bases: TGCGCCAGCTCCTCGTCCCGGGGACTAGCGGGGGGCGAGCAGTACTTC.

The chain uses TRBV6-5 and TRBJ1-1, with 7 nucleotides matching TRBD1. Looked up from germline, CDR1 is MNHEY and CDR2 is SVGAGI. Trimming removed 2 bases from V and 0 bases from J; junction bases left unmatched: 0. CDR3 length: 14 amino acids. DNA for the CDR3: TGTGCCAGCAGTTACAGGGGGCTGAACACTGAAGCTTTCTTT. Its translation is CASSYRGLNTEAFF.

This clone showed up just a few times. The CDR3 nucleotides are TGTGCCAGCAGATCCGGGACAGGGGTTCTCGAGCAGTACTTC. Its translation: CASRSGTGVLEQYF. The chain couples TRBV7-9 to TRBJ2-7, with 10 bases matching TRBD1. The CDR3 is made up of 14 amino acids. V lost 6 bases to trimming and J lost 6 bases; unmatched junction nucleotides: 8. Germline V gene lookup returns CDR1 SEHNR and CDR2 FQNEAQ (reference sequence).

V gene TRBV2 combines with J gene TRBJ1-4; D might be TRBD1 (6 bases). V dropped 1 base and J dropped 8 bases, with 20 bases sitting between them. The germline V gene has CDR1 SNHLY and CDR2 FYNNEI. This CDR3 has 17 residues. The CDR3, as DNA: TGTGCCAGCAGTGAAGAGGGATCGAGAGACAGGTGGGAAAAACTGTTTTTT. It translates to CASSEEGSRDRWEKLFF.

V gene TRBV5-1 combines with J gene TRBJ1-1; 11 bases align to TRBD1. The V gene end was trimmed by 4 bases and the J gene end by 4 bases; junction bases not matched to a gene: 12. This CDR3 contains 17 residues. Germline V gives CDR1 SGHRS, CDR2 YFSETQ. The CDR3 DNA follows: TGCGCCAGCAGCGTAACCTACGGACAGGGGGCTAGCACTGAAGCTTTCTTT. It encodes CASSVTYGQGASTEAFF.

V is TRBV15 and J is TRBJ2-2, with a tentative D call TRBD2 (6 bases). V was cut by 4 bases and J by 5 bases, with 8 bases left in between. The CDR3 loop spans 13 amino acids. Germline assignment: CDR1 LNHNV and CDR2 YYDKDF (reference sequence). CDR3 in DNA: TGTGCCACCAGCATCGGGAGAACCGGGGAGCTGTTTTTT. Translated: CATSIGRTGELFF.

The chain has TRBV3-1 (or the pseudogene TRBV3-2) and TRBJ2-2; no reliable D call. V lost 3 bases and J 9 bases, leaving 8 bases between the germline ends. The CDR3 covers 12 residues. Germline V gene data show CDR1 as LGHDT and CDR2 as YNNKEL (reference sequence). CDR3 protein: CASSQSLRELFF. The CDR3, as DNA: TGTGCCAGCAGCCAGAGTTTGCGGGAGCTGTTTTTT.

The chain links TRBV11-2 to TRBJ2-7; D not certain. The CDR3 has 14 residues. CDR1 SGHAT and CDR2 FQNNGV come from the germline V gene. V was shortened by 2 bases and J by 1 base, with 9 bases between the two germline ends. This CDR3 is CASSLTGPSYEQYF. The CDR3, as DNA: TGTGCCAGCAGCTTAACGGGTCCTTCCTACGAGCAGTACTTC.

The CDR3 DNA reads TGTGCCAGCAGCTTATTCCGGGACTCCCCGTTTTCGGGTTTCGAGCAGTACTTC. This gives the protein CASSLFRDSPFSGFEQYF. The chain employs TRBV7-3 and TRBJ2-7, with D tentatively TRBD2 (6 bases). The V gene's germline CDR1 is SGHTA and CDR2 FQGTGA. The CDR3 sequence is 18 residues long. V was trimmed by 2 bases and J by 6 bases, leaving 26 bases between them.

V usage is TRBV27 and J usage is TRBJ1-2, with TRBD1 as a possible D gene (5 bases). CDR3 length equals 16 residues. Germline lookup yields CDR1 MNHEY and CDR2 SMNVEV (reference sequence). V was clipped by 2 bases and J by 0 bases, with 13 bases between them. CDR3 coding DNA: TGTGCCAGCAGTTTAGGGAGGGGTCAAGCTAACTATGGCTACACCTTC. As protein: CASSLGRGQANYGYTF.

DNA for the CDR3: TGTGCTAAAGCAAAATCCGTGACAAAAATCTCCTACGAGCAGTACTTC. Translated, it gives CAKAKSVTKISYEQYF. The rearrangement joins TRBV2 to TRBJ2-7; D is ambiguous. Germline CDR1 reads SNHLY; CDR2 reads FYNNEI. This CDR3 contains 16 residues.

The V and J genes are TRBV7-8 and TRBJ2-5; TRBD2 is a possible D gene (7 bases). The CDR3 has 20 amino acids. Germline V gene data show CDR1 as SGHVS and CDR2 as FQNEAQ. The V and J ends lost 3 bases and 5 bases respectively, with 31 bases between them. Here the CDR3 DNA reads TGTGCCAGCAGCTTTCCGTGGGTCGGGCTTCCCTCGGGGGGCCTGGAGACCCAGTACTTC. Amino acid sequence: CASSFPWVGLPSGGLETQYF.

The V call is TRBV6-5, the J call TRBJ2-2, with TRBD2 matching over 8 bases. The CDR3 contains 12 residues. Germline trimming cut 6 bases from V and 15 bases from J; bases unmatched to any gene: 9. Germline V lookup: CDR1 MNHEY, CDR2 SVGAGI. The CDR3 DNA is TGTGCCAGCAGCTACCGGGGGGGCGGGTTGTTTTTT. As protein: CASSYRGGGLFF.

This chain's CDR3 is CASSLAGGPPDTQYF. The CDR3 nucleotides are TGTGCCAGCAGCTTGGCGGGAGGGCCCCCAGATACGCAGTATTTT. V usage is TRBV5-4 and J usage is TRBJ2-3, with TRBD2 identical over 8 bases. Unmatched junction bases numbered 4, after V lost 0 bases and J lost 4 bases. This CDR3 comprises 15 residues. Germline CDR1 is SGHNT and CDR2 is YYREEE (reference sequence).

The V call is TRBV4-1, the J call TRBJ1-3; possibly TRBD1 for D (5 bases). The V end lost 0 bases, the J end lost 11 bases, and 8 bases lay between the germline ends. Germline loops: CDR1 MGHRA, CDR2 YSYEKL. The CDR3 totals 12 residues. The CDR3, as DNA: TGCGCCAGCAGCCAAGAGGAGGGGCCCATATATTTT. Its translation: CASSQEEGPIYF.